This T cell receptor (beta chain) was identified in a study of cytotoxic CD8 clonotypes in ibrutinib-treated CLL (dated by TCRdb to about 2021). Some background on the complete study: The cohort had around twelve relapsed/refractory and around 16 treatment-naive patients; 17 to 18 were IGHV unmutated. Responses were partial in approximately 24 patients and complete in 2; after median around 72 months follow-up, about 14 stayed in remission and roughly twelve progressed. Samples at response were collected after a median of 12 months of treatment, with a range of roughly 6 to 36 months. An average of roughly 250,000 productive templates and 80,000 to 95,000 productive rearrangements was obtained per sample. Longitudinal samples were available for 26 of the 86 trial participants. Cryopreserved peripheral blood mononuclear cells were collected at three points: before therapy, at response, and at either sustained remission or disease progression. Here is what the overall study found, with its caveats: Public clonotypes were found to be uncommon and were observed to contract or remain stable during treatment; the increase in clonality was shown to reflect expansion of private clonotypes at ibrutinib response. Clonality increased at ibrutinib response, stayed stable in sustained remission, and fell back toward baseline at progression. Sustained-remission and progressing patients did not have matched sampling times, and lymph node repertoires were not examined. At baseline, clonality was higher than in age-matched healthy donors and showed a strong correlation with circulating CD8+ T-cell counts.

For TCR beta library preparation, about 2.2 micrograms of genomic DNA were extracted from the cryopreserved PBMCs. Longitudinal blood samples from CLL patients on ibrutinib monotherapy underwent high-throughput TCR beta sequencing. The patients were enrolled in a single-center, open-label phase 2 trial of ibrutinib monotherapy. The goal of deep resolution MiSeq sequencing was a depth between 1 in 1 million and 1 in 200,000 T cells, and coverage averaged 10x per clonotype. The immunoSEQ hsTCRB Kit was used to generate the TCR beta libraries. In the paper's pipeline: The data were analyzed with ImmunoSEQ Analyzer and ImmunoSEQ Data Assistant, and V, D and J gene assignments followed IMGT definitions. Clonality was computed as one minus normalized Shannon entropy of productive rearrangement frequencies, ranging from 0 to 1. Public clonotype analysis was restricted to overrepresented clonotypes comprising at least 0.05% of each patient's repertoire. Some twelve repertoires from age-matched healthy donors, obtained from immuneACCESS, served as clonality controls. The table comes from immuneACCESS by way of TCRdb, which keeps in-frame sequences with V and J called. Part of the clones is missing from these tables; in studies checked, under half for an unresolved V gene and the rest for unknown reasons. The V and J calls and clone size were taken over from that table, and D and trimming were inferred from the DNA. For this sample there are about 84,000 clones; 86% appear just once. The ten largest clones capture under 6.5% of the sample.

At the junction V is shortened by 1 base and J by 5 bases, with 11 bases in between. Reading the germline V gene (reference sequence) gives CDR1 LNHDA and CDR2 SQIVND. Including cysteine and phenylalanine, the CDR3 has 14 amino acids. Solely the CDR3 DNA is kept, with 42 bases framed from the first base. The sample holds a few counts of this clone. This receptor's antigen is unknown. No base quality information exists; no much larger clone differs at one position. The origin of this receptor is a human donor with chronic lymphocytic leukemia. The chain links TRBV19 with TRBJ2-5, with no confidently assigned D gene. The sequencing used PBMCs, collected before ibrutinib treatment. The nucleotide sequence is TGTGCCAGTAGTATAGGGGGTAGGGTCGAGACCCAGTACTTC. It is translated as CASSIGGRVETQYF.